The 15 T cell receptor beta chains reported below all come from one sample, sequenced in a study of T-cell reconstitution after alpha-beta-depleted transplantation in children. The authors prepared the TCRbeta library with unique molecular identifiers. TCRdb analysed the PCR reads with MiXCR anew, one entry per CDR3 protein. The sample lists approximately 350,000 distinct CDR3 sequences, around a tenth occurring once. The sample was PBMCs from the stem cell graft donor, taken from the stem cell graft. The source is a human donor who donated a stem cell graft to a child with acute lymphoblastic leukemia.

The chain employs TRBV12-3 or TRBV12-4 and TRBJ1-1; 11 nucleotides agree with TRBD1. V lost 1 base, J lost 3 bases, and 7 bases stayed unmatched. The CDR3 consists of 17 residues. The CDR3 sequence is CASSLGTGGTSDTEAFF. In DNA form, the CDR3 reads TGTGCCAGCAGTTTAGGGACAGGGGGCACGTCGGACACTGAAGCTTTCTTT.

The table lists this clonotype with many counts. The rearrangement links TRBV28 to TRBJ2-7, with D hard to call. Germline V CDR1 and CDR2: MDHEN, SYDVKM. This CDR3 contains 15 residues. V was shortened by 2 bases and J by 0 bases, with 11 bases between the two germline ends. Here the CDR3 reads CASSLRYGNSYEQYF. For the CDR3, the DNA is TGTGCCAGCAGTTTACGGTACGGTAACTCCTACGAGCAGTACTTC. The whole variable domain, filled in from reference TRBV28 and TRBJ2-7, reads DVKVTQSSRYLVKRTGEKVFLECVQDMDHENMFWYRQDPGLGLRLIYFSYDVKMKEKGDIPEGYSVSREKKERFSLILESASTNQTSMYLCASSLRYGNSYEQYFGPGTRLTVT.

This clonotype has just a few counts. The rearrangement joins TRBV6-1 to TRBJ1-6, with 7 bases fitting TRBD1. The CDR3 spans 14 residues. V was clipped by 6 bases and J by 7 bases; unmatched bases: 6. Germline values: CDR1 MNHNS, CDR2 SASEGT. CDR3 region: CASSPDRVNSPLHF. DNA for the CDR3: TGTGCCAGCAGCCCCGACAGGGTAAATTCACCCCTCCACTTT.

In its sample, this clonotype was seen many times. The chain combines TRBV28 with TRBJ2-5, with 10 bases matching TRBD1. There are 17 residues in the CDR3. The germline gives CDR1 MDHEN, CDR2 SYDVKM. V shed 2 bases, J shed 2 bases, and the junction held 8 bases outside the gene matches. CDR3 coding DNA: TGTGCCAGCAGTTTACCTTCCGGGACAGGGGATCAAGAGACCCAGTACTTC. Amino acids: CASSLPSGTGDQETQYF.

This clonotype was counted at least ten times. The CDR3 reads CASSNRGLAGVNEQFF. CDR3 nucleotides: TGTGCCAGCAGTAATCGGGGACTAGCGGGAGTAAATGAGCAGTTCTTC. The rearrangement joins TRBV7-3 to TRBJ2-1; 14 nucleotides line up with TRBD2. The CDR3 loop spans 16 amino acids. V was pared by 6 bases and J by 7 bases, with 8 bases of the junction left unmatched. Germline-derived CDR1 and CDR2 are SGHTA and FQGTGA. Combining the CDR3 with reference TRBV7-3 and TRBJ2-1 gives the whole variable domain GAGVSQTPSNKVTEKGKYVELRCDPISGHTALYWYRQSLGQGPEFLIYFQGTGAADDSGLPNDRFFAVRPEGSVSTLKIQRTERGDSAVYLCASSNRGLAGVNEQFFGPGTRLTVL.

This clonotype was seen more than once but under ten times. This chain uses TRBV5-6 with TRBJ2-7; D assignment may be TRBD1 or TRBD2 (5 bases each). Trimming removed 4 bases at V and 5 bases at J, with 13 bases between. The CDR3 is 13 residues long. From germline, CDR1 is SGHDT and CDR2 YYEEEE. The CDR3 nucleotides are TGTGCCAGCAGCCTGGGGGATTCCCACGAGCAGTACTTC. Residues: CASSLGDSHEQYF.

This clonotype was counted ten times or more. This chain links TRBV27 with TRBJ2-3; TRBD2 agrees at 7 bases. CDR3 length: 17 residues. Germline V gene lookup returns CDR1 MNHEY and CDR2 SMNVEV (reference sequence). V was pared by 4 bases and J by 2 bases, with 12 bases of the junction left unmatched. CDR3: CASSSLLTSRYTDTQYF. The CDR3 DNA sequence: TGTGCCAGCAGTTCACTGTTGACTAGCAGATACACAGATACGCAGTATTTT.

This clonotype was seen more than once but under ten times. This chain links TRBV7-2 with TRBJ2-7; 8 bases agree with TRBD1. The CDR3 length is 16 residues. CDR1 and CDR2 (germline): SGHTA, FQGNSA. The trim removed 2 bases at V and 0 bases at J, leaving 6 bases unmatched. CDR3 nucleotide sequence: TGTGCCAGCAGCTTAAATAGACAGGGGAGCTCCTACGAGCAGTACTTC. Amino acid sequence: CASSLNRQGSSYEQYF.

This clonotype was observed a handful of times. This rearrangement joins TRBV5-1 to TRBJ2-1; D remains unclear. V lost 1 base, J lost 3 bases, and 14 bases lay in between. From germline, CDR1 is SGHRS and CDR2 YFSETQ. CDR3 size: 16 residues. CDR3: CASSLQEIKGYNEQFF. The CDR3, as DNA: TGCGCCAGCAGCTTGCAGGAGATAAAGGGCTACAATGAGCAGTTCTTC.

In this sample, this clonotype turned up a few times. The CDR3 DNA reads as TGTGCCAGCAGCTTGCTCGGACCGAGTACTTTGAACACTGAAGCTTTCTTT. It specifies CASSLLGPSTLNTEAFF. V usage is TRBV11-2 and J usage is TRBJ1-1; D gene ambiguous. The germline V gene encodes CDR1 SGHAT and CDR2 FQNNGV. There are 17 residues in the CDR3. V gave up 3 bases and J gave up 0 bases, with 17 bases separating them.

In its sample, this clonotype was seen a few times. The rearrangement joins TRBV7-2 to TRBJ2-7; 10 positions match TRBD2. The CDR3 contains 15 residues. Per the germline V gene, CDR1 is SGHTA and CDR2 is FQGNSA. Trimming cost V 7 bases and J 4 bases; bases outside gene matches: 10. CDR3 region: CASTRSGRALYEQYF. The CDR3 nucleotides are TGTGCCAGCACACGGAGCGGGAGGGCCCTTTACGAGCAGTACTTC.

This chain joins TRBV5-1 and TRBJ1-5; 12 bases agree with TRBD1. Trimming at V came to 3 bases and at J to 3 bases, leaving 4 bases not matched to a gene. The germline gives CDR1 SGHRS, CDR2 YFSETQ. The CDR3 is 16 residues long. The CDR3 sequence: CASSSGTGGVNQPQHF. For the CDR3, the DNA is TGCGCCAGCAGCTCCGGGACAGGGGGCGTCAATCAGCCCCAGCATTTT.

This chain links TRBV5-1 with TRBJ2-7; TRBD1 is a possible D gene (6 bases). The CDR3 sequence is 15 residues long. Germline lookup yields CDR1 SGHRS and CDR2 YFSETQ. The V and J ends lost 4 bases and 2 bases respectively, with 16 bases between them. The DNA for the CDR3 is TGCGCCAGCAGCCACTCCCGGGACAAGGCCTACGAGCAGTACTTC. Residues: CASSHSRDKAYEQYF.

This clonotype was observed a handful of times. The V gene is TRBV7-2, the J gene TRBJ2-1; D is undetermined. Per germline, CDR1 SGHTA and CDR2 FQGNSA. The CDR3 consists of 15 residues. V was pared by 0 bases and J by 3 bases, with 9 bases between. The CDR3 DNA follows: TGTGCCAGCAGCTTAGCGGCCCCTTTCTACAATGAGCAGTTCTTC. Protein sequence: CASSLAAPFYNEQFF.

The chain combines TRBV7-9 with TRBJ2-1, with a possible D match to TRBD2 (6 bases). The ends were cut back, 0 bases at V and 8 bases at J, with 14 bases in the middle. CDR1 and CDR2 (germline): SEHNR, FQNEAQ (reference sequence). This CDR3 has 15 amino acids. The CDR3 DNA reads TGTGCCAGCAGCTTAGCAGACGGGAGACAATATGAGCAGTTCTTC. Its translation is CASSLADGRQYEQFF.